The 29 T cell receptor beta chains below all came from one sample that was sequenced in a study of cytomegalovirus exposure and HLA in healthy donors. The PCR was carried out with 60 Vbeta primers and 13 Jbeta primers. Measured with immunoSEQ multiplex PCR; TCRdb has only the in-frame clones, and not every one. Of around 110,000 clones listed, around a tenth are singletons. Sequencing was done on a sample of PBMCs. Receptor source: a man in his thirties or forties in good health and CMV-seronegative.

This clone has just a few counts. The chain links TRBV7-9 to TRBJ2-3; D is uncertain. Germline assignment: CDR1 SEHNR and CDR2 FQNEAQ (reference sequence). The V and J ends lost 3 bases and 6 bases respectively, with 10 bases between them. The CDR3 totals 13 residues. CDR3 in amino acids: CASSFEVADTQYF. CDR3 nucleotide sequence: TGTGCCAGCAGCTTTGAGGTTGCGGATACGCAGTATTTT.

The V and J genes are TRBV11-2 and TRBJ2-1; TRBD2 agrees at 10 bases. Germline loops: CDR1 SGHAT, CDR2 FQNNGV. J lost 9 bases, V lost 5 bases, and 7 bases had no gene match. The CDR3 is 14 amino acids. The CDR3 region is CASSTLAGDAEQFF. CDR3 DNA sequence: TGTGCCAGCAGCACTCTAGCGGGGGACGCTGAGCAGTTCTTC.

This clone turned up a few times. The rearrangement links TRBV18 to TRBJ1-1; the match to TRBD1 covers 9 bases. The CDR3 consists of 14 residues. Per the germline V gene, CDR1 is KGHSH and CDR2 is LQKENI. V shed 3 bases, J shed 3 bases, and the junction held 2 bases outside the gene matches. In nucleotides, the CDR3 is TGTGCCAGCTCACCCCGGACAGGGGACACTGAAGCTTTCTTT. Translating it yields CASSPRTGDTEAFF.

This clone turned up a few times. CDR3 loop: CAWSGEMARGNEQYF. The CDR3 nucleotides read TGTGCCTGGAGCGGGGAGATGGCCAGGGGGAACGAGCAGTACTTC. The chain combines TRBV30 with TRBJ2-5; TRBD1 aligns across 7 bases. The J call may be wrong; the DNA end is better matched by TRBJ2-7. Germline V lookup: CDR1 GTSNPN, CDR2 SVGIG (reference sequence). This CDR3 region has 15 residues.

There are a few counts of this clone. The chain joins TRBV2 to TRBJ1-6, with TRBD1 identical over 8 bases. V gave up 10 bases and J gave up 8 bases; unmatched junction bases: 13. CDR3 size: 15 residues. Germline assignment: CDR1 SNHLY and CDR2 FYNNEI. CDR3 DNA sequence: TGTGCCAAGAGGACGGGACAGGCGGAACATTCACCCCTCCACTTT. This encodes CAKRTGQAEHSPLHF.

The V gene is TRBV2, the J gene TRBJ2-5; a weak D match, TRBD1 (6 bases). With the DNA end fitting TRBJ2-7 better, the J assignment may be wrong. Per the germline V gene, CDR1 is SNHLY and CDR2 is FYNNEI. The CDR3 totals 14 residues. CDR3 sequence reads: CASSEIDRTYEQYF. The CDR3 DNA is TGTGCCAGCAGTGAGATCGACAGGACCTACGAGCAGTACTTC.

V gene TRBV7-8 combines with J gene TRBJ2-2, with D possibly matching TRBD2 (5 bases). V lost 0 bases, J lost 6 bases, and 32 bases lay in between. CDR1 SGHVS and CDR2 FQNEAQ come from the germline V gene. The CDR3 totals 22 residues. The CDR3 sequence is CASSLAVSTEVQTRPRPGELFF. The CDR3 nucleotides are TGTGCCAGCAGCTTAGCCGTCTCGACGGAGGTCCAAACGCGACCTCGGCCCGGGGAGCTGTTTTTT.

This rearrangement joins TRBV7-9 to TRBJ1-3, with D uncertain. Per the germline V gene, CDR1 is SEHNR and CDR2 is FQNEAQ (reference sequence). Trimming removed 11 bases at V and 4 bases at J, with 18 bases between. This CDR3 region has 14 residues. CDR3 sequence: CAVLGDGGGNTIYF. The CDR3 region has the DNA TGTGCCGTACTCGGGGATGGAGGGGGAAACACCATATATTTT.

The CDR3 here is CASSKRQKAYEQYF. The CDR3 DNA reads TGTGCCAGTAGTAAGAGACAGAAAGCCTACGAGCAGTACTTC. This chain joins TRBV19 and TRBJ2-7; D is possibly TRBD1 (5 bases). The V end was cut by 4 bases, the J end by 2 bases, with 12 bases between. Germline V lookup: CDR1 LNHDA, CDR2 SQIVND (reference sequence). The length of the CDR3 is 14 residues.

V gene TRBV30 combines with J gene TRBJ1-1; 10 positions match TRBD1. The CDR3 extends over 15 amino acids. Per germline, CDR1 GTSNPN and CDR2 SVGIG (reference sequence). V dropped 0 bases and J dropped 7; count of bases not matched to a gene: 8. CDR3 amino acids: CAWSVIFDRGREAFF. The CDR3 nucleotides read TGTGCCTGGAGTGTAATATTCGACAGGGGGCGTGAAGCTTTCTTT. The full variable domain, its missing parts supplied by reference TRBV30 and TRBJ1-1, is SQTIHQWPATLVQPVGSPLSLECTVEGTSNPNLYWYRQAAGRGLQLLFYSVGIGQISSEVPQNLSASRPQDRQFILSSKKLLLSDSGFYLCAWSVIFDRGREAFFGQGTRLTVV.

The chain recombines TRBV25-1 with TRBJ2-7; the match to TRBD1 covers 11 bases. Per the germline V gene, CDR1 is MGHDK and CDR2 is SYGVNS. This CDR3 region has 15 residues. The junction had 8 bases not matched to a gene; V was cut back by 8 bases and J by 2 bases. The CDR3 region has the DNA TGTGCCAGCTCGACTGCGGGACAGGGGGCCTACGAGCAGTACTTC. Translated: CASSTAGQGAYEQYF.

V usage is TRBV2 and J usage is TRBJ1-4; 10 nucleotides agree with TRBD1. Unmatched junction bases numbered 11, after V lost 6 bases and J lost 7 bases. CDR3 length: 16 amino acids. Germline assignment: CDR1 SNHLY and CDR2 FYNNEI. CDR3 sequence reads: CASRSGTGDLVEKLFF. The CDR3 DNA reads as TGTGCCAGCAGGTCCGGGACAGGGGATCTTGTTGAAAAACTGTTTTTT.

The sample holds a few counts of this clone. The J gene is TRBJ2-1, the V gene TRBV7-9, with D maybe TRBD2 (6 bases). Germline CDR1 and CDR2: SEHNR and FQNEAQ (reference sequence). The CDR3 sequence is 14 residues long. V was shortened by 4 bases and J by 7 bases, with 14 bases between the two germline ends. The CDR3 coding sequence is TGTGCCAGCAGCTCCCGGACTACCCTGAATGAGCAGTTCTTC. Its translation is CASSSRTTLNEQFF.

The CDR3 reads CASSPGTGGVEQFF. The DNA of the CDR3 is TGCGCCAGCAGCCCCGGGACAGGGGGCGTTGAGCAGTTCTTC. The chain is built from TRBV10-1 and TRBJ2-1; 12 bases line up with TRBD1. The V gene end was trimmed by 6 bases and the J gene end by 9 bases; junction bases not matched to a gene: 6. CDR1 and CDR2 (germline): WNHNN, SYGVQD (reference sequence). CDR3 length: 14 residues.

Comment on this clone: At one of its ends the junction is not consistent with the germline gene, which may arise from a read error. This chain uses TRBV29-1 with TRBJ1-2; D ambiguous. Germline CDR1 is SQVTM and CDR2 is ANQGSEA. The CDR3 runs 12 residues. The CDR3 is CRVEWSTYGYTF. Written as DNA, the CDR3 is TGCAGAGTTGAATGGAGCACGTATGGCTACACCTTC.

This clone was counted a few times. The rearrangement joins TRBV19 to TRBJ1-4; TRBD1 matches 8 bases. The germline gives CDR1 LNHDA, CDR2 SQIVND (reference sequence). Germline trimming cut 6 bases from V and 6 bases from J; bases unmatched to any gene: 6. The CDR3 runs 14 residues. The CDR3 is CASSPTGDDEKLFF. The CDR3 nucleotides read TGTGCCAGTAGCCCGACAGGGGACGATGAAAAACTGTTTTTT.

This clone occurred a few times. The CDR3 region is CASSQRGSAQGKGYTF. Here the CDR3 DNA reads TGTGCCAGCAGCCAAAGGGGATCCGCACAGGGGAAGGGCTACACCTTC. This chain uses TRBV16 with TRBJ1-2; 7 bases map to TRBD1. This CDR3 contains 16 residues. Germline V gives CDR1 KGHSY, CDR2 FQNENV. Germline trimming cut 2 bases from V and 8 bases from J; bases unmatched to any gene: 14. The full variable domain, its missing parts supplied by reference TRBV16 and TRBJ1-2, is GEEVAQTPKHLVRGEGQKAKLYCAPIKGHSYVFWYQQVLKNEFKFLISFQNENVFDETGMPKERFSAKCLPNSPCSLEIQATKLEDSAVYFCASSQRGSAQGKGYTFGSGTRLTVV.

A few counts support this clone. The V gene is TRBV6-5, the J gene TRBJ1-1, with D perhaps TRBD1 (6 bases). The CDR3 has 14 residues. V was pared by 6 bases and J by 1 base, with 12 bases between. Germline-derived CDR1 and CDR2 are MNHEY and SVGAGI. The CDR3 sequence is CASRTQQGNTEAFF. CDR3 DNA sequence: TGTGCCAGCAGAACCCAACAGGGGAACACTGAAGCTTTCTTT.

In this sample, this clone turned up a few times. This chain connects TRBV7-2 to TRBJ2-7; D might be TRBD2 (5 bases). Trimming took 5 bases from V and 9 from J, leaving 14 bases between them. The germline gives CDR1 SGHTA, CDR2 FQGNSA. The CDR3 covers 12 residues. CDR3 bases: TGTGCCAGCAGCCTCCTCGGGGAGAGGCAGTACTTC. As protein: CASSLLGERQYF.

This chain links TRBV4-3 with TRBJ1-3; D perhaps matches TRBD1 (5 bases). The CDR3 extends over 17 amino acids. V was cut by 1 base and J by 0 bases, with 13 bases left in between. Germline loops: CDR1 LGHNA, CDR2 YSLEER. The CDR3 bases are TGCGCCAGCAGCCAAGCATTGGCAGGGATCTCTGGAAACACCATATATTTT. Translated: CASSQALAGISGNTIYF.

V and J are TRBV6-1 and TRBJ2-3; D call uncertain. This CDR3 contains 13 residues. Per germline, CDR1 MNHNS and CDR2 SASEGT. The V end was cut by 7 bases, the J end by 0 bases, with 8 bases between. CDR3 nucleotides: TGTGCCAGCACCCTTTTTAGCACAGATACGCAGTATTTT. Protein product: CASTLFSTDTQYF.

This clone showed up just a few times. The chain is built from TRBV30 and TRBJ2-6, with D perhaps TRBD1 (7 bases). Trimming stripped 5 bases from V and 4 bases from J, with 27 bases between. The CDR3 consists of 19 residues. CDR1 is GTSNPN, CDR2 SVGIG, per germline (reference sequence). The CDR3 DNA is TGTGCCTGGGGGGGCGGGACAGCGAGAAAGTTGGCGGGGGCCAACGTCCTGACTTTC. It translates to CAWGGGTARKLAGANVLTF.

This clone has just a few counts. The chain links TRBV5-8 to TRBJ2-2; D uncertain. From germline, CDR1 is SGHTS and CDR2 YDEGEE. The CDR3 covers 13 residues. The V and J ends lost 0 bases and 2 bases respectively, with 2 bases between them. CDR3: CASSLANTGELFF. The DNA for the CDR3 is TGTGCCAGCAGCTTGGCTAACACCGGGGAGCTGTTTTTT. The variable domain in full, completed from reference TRBV5-8 and TRBJ2-2, reads EAGVTQSPTHLIKTRGQQATLRCSPISGHTSVYWYQQALGLGLQFLLWYDEGEERNRGNFPPRFSGRQFPNYSSELNVNALELEDSALYLCASSLANTGELFFGEGSRLTVL.

This chain joins TRBV9 and TRBJ2-3; 7 bases match TRBD2. Germline CDR1 is SGDLS and CDR2 is YYNGEE. This CDR3 has 15 amino acids. The V segment lost 3 bases and the J segment 4 bases; nucleotides outside the gene matches: 8. CDR3 protein: CASSGGGSEADTQYF. In nucleotides, the CDR3 is TGTGCCAGCAGCGGGGGGGGTAGCGAGGCAGATACGCAGTATTTT.

J is TRBJ1-3 and V is TRBV30, with 7 nucleotides matching TRBD1. Trimming took 4 bases from V and 0 from J; bases not matched to a gene: 6. CDR1 and CDR2 (germline): GTSNPN, SVGIG (reference sequence). This CDR3 has 15 residues. The CDR3 spells CAWTRTGDSGNTIYF. The DNA of the CDR3 is TGTGCCTGGACGCGGACAGGTGACTCTGGAAACACCATATATTTT.

This clone was detected only a few times. CDR3 residues: CASSLLPDRGSEAFF. The DNA of the CDR3 is TGTGCCAGCAGCCTTCTCCCCGACAGGGGATCTGAAGCTTTCTTT. The chain has TRBV5-4 and TRBJ1-1, with TRBD1 matching 8 bases. The V and J ends lost 4 bases and 6 bases, in that order; junction bases with no gene match: 11. Looked up from germline, CDR1 is SGHNT and CDR2 is YYREEE (reference sequence). The CDR3 totals 15 residues.

V usage is TRBV18 and J usage is TRBJ2-3, with D perhaps matching TRBD2 (5 bases). The V end lost 6 bases, the J end lost 4 bases, and 17 bases lay between the germline ends. The CDR3 loop spans 15 amino acids. Germline CDR1 reads KGHSH; CDR2 reads LQKENI. The CDR3 DNA follows: TGTGCCAGCTCCTCCGCCGGGGATTGGGCAGATACGCAGTATTTT. This translates into CASSSAGDWADTQYF.

The genes are TRBV30 and TRBJ1-2, with 8 bases fitting TRBD1. Trimming at V came to 5 bases and at J to 8 bases, leaving 7 bases not matched to a gene. The CDR3 runs 12 residues. Germline lookup yields CDR1 GTSNPN and CDR2 SVGIG (reference sequence). The chain's CDR3 is CAWGQGEAGYTF. As DNA, the CDR3 is TGTGCCTGGGGACAGGGAGAAGCGGGCTACACCTTC.

This chain links TRBV29-1 with TRBJ2-7; D might be TRBD2 (6 bases). Germline loops: CDR1 SQVTM, CDR2 ANQGSEA. This CDR3 comprises 13 residues. V was clipped by 7 bases and J by 7 bases, with 20 bases between them. In DNA form, the CDR3 reads TGCAGCGGAGCCGGGACTCCGCCAGCGGAGCAGTACTTC. Residues: CSGAGTPPAEQYF.